This T cell receptor (beta chain) came from a study of blood T cell repertoires in COVID-19 (dated by TCRdb to 2019 to 2021). Looking at the study overall: Collaborator samples came from the United States, Italy and Spain and covered acute and convalescent phases of COVID-19. Where HLA class I and class II types were available, the types were taken from metadata supplied by the sample provider, not from assay-based typing. A de-identified subject ID, COVID-19 status, age in years and sex were almost always included in the sample metadata. The repertoires were made available in a free public database intended to serve as a resource for research on the immune response to SARS-CoV-2. The samples were drawn from two sources: the first 160 participants of the ongoing ImmuneRACE study, and 950 to 1,500 subjects contributed by 6 global collaborators. The material from the prospective study consisted of cDNA or gDNA derived from T cells, B-cell-depleted T cells, or PBMCs. Deeply sampled blood TCRbeta repertoires from subjects exposed to, actively infected with, or recovered from COVID-19 were included in the dataset.

The immunoSEQ Assay, a bias-controlled multiplex PCR, was used to amplify TCRbeta CDR3 regions from genomic DNA. Per the original workflow: Within the assay, amplification of reference gene primers was used to estimate how many nucleated cells each sample contained. Sequence reads were collapsed and filtered to measure the absolute abundance of every unique TCRbeta CDR3 rearrangement. Productive Simpson clonality was computed per sample as the square root of Simpson's diversity index over productive rearrangements. Imported from immuneACCESS, the table was reduced by TCRdb to in-frame sequences with V and J called. These copies leave out some clones; in studies compared against another copy, an unresolved V gene accounts for under half, and the cause of the remainder is not known. Clone size and the V and J calls come from that table; the DNA yielded D and trimming. The sample includes about 250,000 clones, with around 90% observed a single time. The ten largest clones take up around 3.2% of the sample.

Trimming leaves V shorter by 4 bases and J shorter by 3 bases, with the junction holding 7 bases beyond the gene matches. CDR1 and CDR2, per the germline V gene, are SGDLS and YYNGEE. The CDR3 covers 17 residues, taking in both the cysteine and the phenylalanine. The read is trimmed to its CDR3 DNA, 51 bases read in frame from base 1. Study-level results and caveats: The quantity of clinical and demographic metadata differed by source and by participant and was supplied without curation.

This clone has only a few counts. Its antigen has not been determined. The sample holds no much larger clone one base away, and base qualities are not on file. Participants in the prospective study were aged about 18 to 90 years, lived in under 30 United States geographic areas, and enrolled through a virtual design. In the prospective study, cohorts were assigned on the basis of participant-reported clinical history obtained from a screening survey and a study questionnaire. A participant counted as exposed if, within 2 weeks of entering the study, that participant had been in contact with someone who had a PCR-confirmed or clinician-diagnosed COVID-19 case. In the prospective study, mobile phlebotomists collected whole blood, serum and a nasopharyngeal or oropharyngeal swab from each participant. Prospective study participants could optionally give additional blood draws and questionnaires over a roughly two-month period. Blood samples from the prospective study were shipped frozen or at room temperature prior to DNA extraction.

This receptor chain uses TRBV9 and TRBJ1-4, with 12 junctional bases fitting TRBD1. This receptor was obtained from a woman aged 40 to 50 who had been exposed to COVID-19. Sequencing used PBMCs or T cells enriched from blood (not recorded which). The bases are TGTGCCAGCAGCCTCGGGACAGGGGGCGGGCCTAATGAAAAACTGTTTTTT. It is translated as CASSLGTGGGPNEKLFF.